The clone carrying this TCR beta chain was observed many times. Its antigen is not identified. These data belong to a study of spatial heterogeneity in lung cancer. The wider study: For tumor regions, TCR transcript counts showed a strong correlation with a T cell module score derived from matched bulk RNA-seq.

TCRdb analysed the 5' RACE reads with MiXCR anew, one entry per CDR3 protein. The profile shows about 100,000 distinct CDR3 sequences, approximately 4.4% of them singletons. Per the germline V gene, CDR1 is MDHEN and CDR2 is SYDVKM. CDR3 length: 15 amino acids. Trimming pared 5 bases from V and 1 base from J, leaving 15 bases between. Stated time point: sample taken at primary tumor resection. The donors, around 72 patients with untreated early-stage non-small cell lung cancer, provided the samples. Study results and caveats: Estimation of coverage gave values of about 7.1% for alpha and 13% for beta chains in tumor T cells. Expanded TCRs classified as ubiquitous or regional were counted, and these counts tracked ubiquitous and regional nonsynonymous mutations, respectively. Tracking of tumor mutation counts was seen in expanded intratumoral alpha and beta TCR counts.

This clonotype was obtained from a male donor with early-stage non-small cell lung cancer. This material consisted of lung tumor tissue, taken at surgery. The chain has TRBV28 and TRBJ2-7, with D perhaps matching TRBD2 (7 bases). The CDR3 sequence: CASSITGRASYEQYF. For the CDR3, the DNA is TGTGCCAGCAGTATTACAGGGAGGGCTTCCTACGAGCAGTACTTC.